This TCR beta chain was captured by sequencing in a study of blood T cells in healthy people across ages. Overall study results and limits: A conclusive naive versus antigen-experienced comparison was prevented by the unsorted PBMCs. Per million T cells, TCR beta diversity dropped roughly linearly as age increased.

A second PCR, run for about 6 to 12 cycles, used a sample-barcoded 5' primer plus a J-beta primer mix. Each CDR3 protein gets one entry after TCRdb re-called the 5' RACE reads with MiXCR. The table has over 1,300,000 distinct CDR3 sequences, roughly 64% seen once; the top ten hold about 6.7%. Caucasian individuals from Russia who were healthy and aged roughly 6 to 95 acted as donors. Notes on this clonotype: What it binds is not known.

The CDR3 sequence is 13 residues long. Trimming pared 5 bases from V and 2 bases from J, leaving 10 bases between. Germline lookup yields CDR1 SGHAT and CDR2 FQNNGV. The V gene is TRBV11-2, the J gene TRBJ2-7, with D possibly TRBD2 on 5 matching bases. What was sequenced was blood. The sequence was obtained from a man aged 18 to 30 in good health. The CDR3 loop is CASSVTTTYEQYF. The CDR3 DNA reads TGTGCCAGCAGCGTGACGACTACCTACGAGCAGTACTTC.